The 26 T cell receptor beta chains given below trace back to one sample, sequenced in a study of control samples from healthy donors and cancer patients. TCRdb's copy holds only in-frame clones and misses some; the assay was immunoSEQ multiplex PCR. Among some 140,000 clones listed, roughly 90% were seen once. Sequenced sample: blood. These receptors were taken from a man aged 25-45 years in good health.

This sequence joins TRBV28 and TRBJ2-6, with D maybe TRBD1 (5 bases). V was shortened by 2 bases and J by 0 bases, with 11 bases between the two germline ends. From germline, CDR1 is MDHEN and CDR2 SYDVKM. This CDR3 contains 17 residues. The CDR3: CASSLGAGISGANVLTF. Here the CDR3 DNA reads TGTGCCAGCAGTTTAGGCGCAGGGATCTCTGGGGCCAACGTCCTGACTTTC.

This chain uses TRBV10-3 with TRBJ1-2; 7 positions agree with TRBD1. The CDR3 spans 15 residues. Germline lookup yields CDR1 ENHRY and CDR2 SYGVKD. J gave up 4 bases and V 9 bases, and 14 bases lay outside the gene matches. The CDR3 bases are TGTGCCATTAGCCACGACCGGGACAGCCTCTATGGCTACACCTTC. This gives the protein CAISHDRDSLYGYTF.

This clone was seen once. V is TRBV20-1 and J is TRBJ1-1; D ambiguous. The CDR3 runs to 11 residues. The germline gives CDR1 DFQATT, CDR2 SNEGSKA (reference sequence). V lost 4 bases to trimming and J lost 9 bases, with 12 bases between them. The CDR3 spells CSAKYGSQAFF. The CDR3 DNA follows: TGCAGTGCTAAATACGGGAGTCAAGCTTTCTTT.

With respect to this clone: Mismatch with germline at one junction end may stem from a read error. CDR3 bases: TGTGCCACCAGCAGAGATGGTCTAGCGGGAGGTGAGCGGTTCTTC. This sequence encodes CATSRDGLAGGERFF. This sequence joins TRBV15 and TRBJ2-1; 11 bases align to TRBD2. The CDR3 totals 15 residues. The germline gives CDR1 LNHNV, CDR2 YYDKDF (reference sequence).

This clone was observed a handful of times. The gene calls are TRBV5-1 and TRBJ2-1; 11 bases line up with TRBD2. The CDR3 length is 15 residues. Germline CDR1 is SGHRS and CDR2 is YFSETQ. The V and J ends lost 5 bases and 4 bases, in that order; junction bases with no gene match: 5. CDR3 protein: CASSMTSGTYNEQFF. The CDR3 DNA follows: TGCGCCAGCAGTATGACTAGCGGGACTTACAATGAGCAGTTCTTC.

CDR3 coding DNA: TGTGCCAGCAGCGGTAGGACGGGGCTACAAGAGACCCAGTACTTC. Protein product: CASSGRTGLQETQYF. The chain employs TRBV28 and TRBJ2-5; tentatively, D is TRBD1 or TRBD2 (5 bases each). Trimming stripped 6 bases from V and 2 bases from J, with 16 bases between. Germline lookup yields CDR1 MDHEN and CDR2 SYDVKM. CDR3 length: 15 residues.

The V call is TRBV5-1, the J call TRBJ2-3; no definite D call. V shed 0 bases and J shed 0 bases, with 8 bases lying between them. The CDR3 totals 15 residues. Germline V gene sequence: CDR1 SGHRS, CDR2 YFSETQ. The CDR3 sequence is CASSLVVPSTDTQYF. The DNA of the CDR3 is TGCGCCAGCAGCTTGGTAGTCCCTAGCACAGATACGCAGTATTTT.

The rearrangement uses TRBV7-3 and TRBJ1-2; D not certain. The V gene lost 2 bases and the J gene lost 4 bases, with 14 bases spanning the gap. The CDR3 contains 15 residues. CDR1 and CDR2 from the germline V gene are SGHTA and FQGTGA. The CDR3 DNA is TGTGCCAGCAGCTTATGTACGGCGGGCGGCTATGGCTACACCTTC. Translation gives CASSLCTAGGYGYTF.

The rearrangement links TRBV6-2 or TRBV6-3 to TRBJ2-7, with 8 nucleotides matching TRBD2. V dropped 0 bases and J dropped 2; count of bases not matched to a gene: 9. Per germline, CDR1 MNHEY and CDR2 SVGEGT. There are 17 residues in the CDR3. The CDR3, as DNA: TGTGCCAGCAGTTACTCTGTTCGTTTAGCGGGGACCTACGAGCAGTACTTC. Its protein is CASSYSVRLAGTYEQYF.

The chain combines TRBV19 with TRBJ2-5; 7 bases map to TRBD1. From germline, CDR1 is LNHDA and CDR2 SQIVND (reference sequence). Germline trimming cut 5 bases from V and 5 bases from J; bases unmatched to any gene: 5. This CDR3 spans 13 amino acids. The CDR3 DNA follows: TGTGCCAGTAGTCGAGGGGGCTGGGAGACCCAGTACTTC. Residues: CASSRGGWETQYF.

The genes are TRBV7-2 and TRBJ1-1, with no clear D. This CDR3 comprises 13 residues. Germline lookup yields CDR1 SGHTA and CDR2 FQGNSA. The V end lost 6 bases, the J end lost 3 bases, and 11 bases lay between the germline ends. The CDR3 sequence is CASSRPGDTEAFF. The CDR3 nucleotides are TGTGCCAGCAGTCGTCCGGGCGACACTGAAGCTTTCTTT.

The chain has TRBV10-3 and TRBJ1-6; D gene uncertain. V was cut by 3 bases and J by 6 bases, with 15 bases left in between. Germline assignment: CDR1 ENHRY and CDR2 SYGVKD. This CDR3 is 16 amino acids long. In DNA form, the CDR3 reads TGTGCCATCAGTGAATCCGGGCCTCTCCGTAATTCACCCCTCCACTTT. Translated: CAISESGPLRNSPLHF.

The chain joins TRBV2 to TRBJ2-1; no definite D call. V was shortened by 6 bases and J by 6 bases, with 6 bases between the two germline ends. Per the germline V gene, CDR1 is SNHLY and CDR2 is FYNNEI. The CDR3 totals 11 residues. CDR3 in DNA: TGTGCCAGCAGCCAAGCCAATGAGCAGTTCTTC. Translation: CASSQANEQFF.

The chain employs TRBV28 and TRBJ1-2; tentatively, D is TRBD1 (6 bases). The CDR3 loop spans 14 amino acids. The V gene lost 6 bases and the J gene lost 5 bases, with 16 bases spanning the gap. The V gene's germline CDR1 is MDHEN and CDR2 SYDVKM. The CDR3 coding sequence is TGTGCCAGCAGGGAGCTCAACAGGGAATATGGCTACACCTTC. Its protein is CASRELNREYGYTF.

The chain uses TRBV19 and TRBJ2-1, with D unclear. This CDR3 is 13 amino acids long. V lost 3 bases and J 3 bases, leaving 6 bases between the germline ends. Germline V gene data show CDR1 as LNHDA and CDR2 as SQIVND (reference sequence). Here the CDR3 reads CASSIIVYNEQFF. Here the CDR3 DNA reads TGTGCCAGTAGTATTATAGTCTACAATGAGCAGTTCTTC.

The chain recombines TRBV5-1 with TRBJ2-7; D may be TRBD2 (6 bases). The CDR3 spans 14 residues. Germline CDR1 SGHRS, CDR2 YFSETQ. V was pared by 0 bases and J by 2 bases, with 9 bases between. CDR3 amino acids: CASSLDRTTYEQYF. CDR3 nucleotides: TGCGCCAGCAGCTTGGACAGGACTACCTACGAGCAGTACTTC.

The chain joins TRBV28 to TRBJ2-4; 10 bases are shared with TRBD1. V gave up 5 bases and J gave up 1 base; unmatched junction bases: 17. CDR3 size: 20 residues. Germline V lookup: CDR1 MDHEN, CDR2 SYDVKM. CDR3 sequence reads: CASSLRQGAHADVAKNIQYF. DNA for the CDR3: TGTGCCAGCAGTCTACGACAGGGGGCCCACGCAGACGTGGCCAAAAACATTCAGTACTTC.

This clone has a single count. The chain combines TRBV6-5 with TRBJ2-1, with TRBD1 matching over 7 bases. The V gene's germline CDR1 is MNHEY and CDR2 SVGAGI. Germline trimming cut 7 bases from V and 8 bases from J; bases unmatched to any gene: 5. The CDR3 has 12 amino acids. The CDR3 region has the DNA TGTGCCAGCACAATGGGACAGCATGAGCAGTTCTTC. Amino acids: CASTMGQHEQFF.

This rearrangement joins TRBV6-6 to TRBJ2-3; D gene ambiguous. Germline V gene sequence: CDR1 MNHNY, CDR2 SVGAGI (reference sequence). The CDR3 sequence is 14 residues long. The V end lost 0 bases, the J end lost 5 bases, and 9 bases lay between the germline ends. The CDR3 DNA reads as TGTGCCAGCAGTTACTCGAGTGCAAGAGATACGCAGTATTTT. Amino acid sequence: CASSYSSARDTQYF.

The J gene is TRBJ2-7, the V gene TRBV6-5; 10 bases map to TRBD1. Per the germline V gene, CDR1 is MNHEY and CDR2 is SVGAGI. With V trimmed by 7 bases and J by 2 bases, 8 bases remained unmatched. The CDR3 loop spans 15 amino acids. The CDR3 DNA sequence: TGTGCCAGCATGGGTCGGGACAGGGGAACCTACGAGCAGTACTTC. This encodes CASMGRDRGTYEQYF.

The V gene is TRBV7-2, the J gene TRBJ1-6, with a weak D call TRBD1 (5 bases). CDR1 and CDR2 from the germline V gene are SGHTA and FQGNSA. Trimming cost V 4 bases and J 9 bases, with 19 bases left between them. The CDR3 totals 16 residues. CDR3 DNA sequence: TGTGCCAGCAGCTCCCCTCGTGGGGGAATCGGTTCACCCCTCCACTTT. This sequence encodes CASSSPRGGIGSPLHF.

The chain joins TRBV9 to TRBJ2-5; TRBD1 might be the D (5 bases). CDR3 size: 15 residues. Germline lookup yields CDR1 SGDLS and CDR2 YYNGEE. V was trimmed by 0 bases and J by 5 bases, leaving 14 bases between them. The chain's CDR3 is CASSVAQGSLETQYF. CDR3 DNA: TGTGCCAGCAGCGTAGCGCAGGGTTCTTTGGAGACCCAGTACTTC.

The rearrangement links TRBV19 to TRBJ1-5; TRBD1 is a possible D gene (6 bases). The V gene's germline CDR1 is LNHDA and CDR2 SQIVND (reference sequence). The CDR3 covers 14 residues. Trimming pared 4 bases from V and 5 bases from J, leaving 12 bases between. CDR3 DNA sequence: TGTGCCAGTAGTACAGGGGAGGGTCATCAGCCCCAGCATTTT. Protein product: CASSTGEGHQPQHF.

This chain links TRBV5-4 with TRBJ1-2; D unclear. The V end lost 0 bases, the J end lost 4 bases, and 10 bases lay between the germline ends. Germline loops: CDR1 SGHNT, CDR2 YYREEE (reference sequence). This CDR3 has 14 residues. CDR3 loop: CASSLEILGYGYTF. CDR3 nucleotides: TGTGCCAGCAGCTTGGAAATTTTAGGCTATGGCTACACCTTC.

This clone was recorded only once. The chain links TRBV3-1 (or the pseudogene TRBV3-2) to TRBJ1-2; D call uncertain. Looked up from germline, CDR1 is LGHDT and CDR2 is YNNKEL (reference sequence). The CDR3 totals 16 residues. V was clipped by 1 base and J by 6 bases, with 18 bases between them. The CDR3 loop is CASSQAFGSLIHGYTF. DNA for the CDR3: TGTGCCAGCAGCCAAGCTTTCGGGTCTTTGATCCATGGCTACACCTTC.

The gene calls are TRBV9 and TRBJ2-1, with D possibly matching TRBD2 (6 bases). The V end lost 0 bases, the J end lost 7 bases, and 14 bases lay between the germline ends. Per germline, CDR1 SGDLS and CDR2 YYNGEE. The length of the CDR3 is 15 residues. The CDR3: CASSVVASARNEQFF. CDR3 in DNA: TGTGCCAGCAGCGTAGTGGCTAGCGCGAGGAATGAGCAGTTCTTC.